The present T cell receptor (beta chain) was sequenced within a study of PD-1 blockade in classical Hodgkin lymphoma. Study-level results: Relative to healthy donors, newly diagnosed patients reportedly had lower baseline TCR diversity, which was reported as lower still in relapsed/refractory patients.

Generated by immunoSEQ multiplex PCR, the TCRdb table keeps only in-frame clones and is missing some. The data show tens of thousands of clones, around 68% seen once. In germline, CDR1 is MDHEN, CDR2 SYDVKM. The CDR3 is 17 amino acids. The V end lost 6 bases, the J end lost 2 bases, and 19 bases lay between the germline ends. With regard to this clone: Its cognate antigen is unknown.

Sample time point: cycle 4 day 1 (C4D1), after less than 7 weeks of nivolumab. All trial patients relapsed after autologous stem cell transplantation. Magnetic negative selection served to purify CD4+ T cells out of PBMCs that had been thawed. This chain links TRBV28 with TRBJ2-2; maybe TRBD2 (6 bases). The sequence was obtained from a human donor with classical Hodgkin lymphoma. The material was CD4+ T cells from blood, obtained before the fourth cycle of nivolumab. Here the CDR3 reads CASSLMSGVSNTGELFF. In DNA form, the CDR3 reads TGTGCCAGCAGCTTGATGTCGGGGGTCTCCAACACCGGGGAGCTGTTTTTT.